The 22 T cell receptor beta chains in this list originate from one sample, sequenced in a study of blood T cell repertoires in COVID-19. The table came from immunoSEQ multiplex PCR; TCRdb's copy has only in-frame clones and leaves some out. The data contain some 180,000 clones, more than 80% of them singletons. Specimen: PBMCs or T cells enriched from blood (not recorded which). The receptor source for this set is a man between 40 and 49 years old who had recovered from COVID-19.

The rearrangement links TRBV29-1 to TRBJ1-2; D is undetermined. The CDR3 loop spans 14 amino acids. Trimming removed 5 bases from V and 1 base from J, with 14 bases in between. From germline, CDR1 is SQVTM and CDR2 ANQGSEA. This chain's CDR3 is CSVPPGTNNYGYTF. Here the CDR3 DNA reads TGCAGCGTTCCTCCGGGAACAAATAACTATGGCTACACCTTC.

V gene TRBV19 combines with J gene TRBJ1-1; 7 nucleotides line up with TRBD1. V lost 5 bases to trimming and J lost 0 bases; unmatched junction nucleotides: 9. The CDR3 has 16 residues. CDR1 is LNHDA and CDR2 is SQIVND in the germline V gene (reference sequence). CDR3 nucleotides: TGTGCCAGTAGTGGAAGGGACAGAACCTTGAACACTGAAGCTTTCTTT. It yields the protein CASSGRDRTLNTEAFF.

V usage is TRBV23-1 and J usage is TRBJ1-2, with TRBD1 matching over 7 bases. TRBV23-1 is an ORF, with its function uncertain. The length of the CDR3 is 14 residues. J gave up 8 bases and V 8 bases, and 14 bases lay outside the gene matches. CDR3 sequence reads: CASYVDRVSVGYTF. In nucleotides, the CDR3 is TGCGCCAGCTACGTTGACAGGGTGTCAGTAGGCTACACCTTC.

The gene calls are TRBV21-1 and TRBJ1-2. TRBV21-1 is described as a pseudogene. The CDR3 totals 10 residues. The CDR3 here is CASSNPADTF. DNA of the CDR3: TGTGCCAGCAGCAACCCGGCGGACACCTTC.

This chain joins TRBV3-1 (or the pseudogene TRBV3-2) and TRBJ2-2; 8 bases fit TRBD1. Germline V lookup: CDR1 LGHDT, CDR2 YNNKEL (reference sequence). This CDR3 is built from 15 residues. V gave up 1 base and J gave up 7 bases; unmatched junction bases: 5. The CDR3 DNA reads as TGTGCCAGCAGCCAAGGGACAGGGAAAGGCGGGGAGCTGTTTTTT. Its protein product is CASSQGTGKGGELFF.

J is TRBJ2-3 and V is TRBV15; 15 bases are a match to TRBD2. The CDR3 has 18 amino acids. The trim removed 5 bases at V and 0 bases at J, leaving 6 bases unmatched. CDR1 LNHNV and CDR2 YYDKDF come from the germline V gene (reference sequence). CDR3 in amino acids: CATSGGTSGGLSTDTQYF. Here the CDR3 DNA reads TGTGCCACCAGCGGCGGGACTAGCGGGGGGTTAAGCACAGATACGCAGTATTTT.

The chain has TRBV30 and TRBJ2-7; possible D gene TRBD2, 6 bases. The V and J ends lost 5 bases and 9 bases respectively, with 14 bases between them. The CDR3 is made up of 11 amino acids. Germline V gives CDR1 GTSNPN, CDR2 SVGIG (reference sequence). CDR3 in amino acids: CAWGGGRGQYF. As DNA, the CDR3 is TGTGCCTGGGGGGGAGGCAGAGGGCAGTACTTC.

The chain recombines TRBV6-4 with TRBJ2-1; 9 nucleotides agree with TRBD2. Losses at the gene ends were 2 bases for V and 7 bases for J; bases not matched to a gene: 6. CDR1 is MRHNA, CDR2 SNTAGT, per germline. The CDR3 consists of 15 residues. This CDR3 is CASSDRLAGPNEQFF. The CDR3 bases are TGTGCCAGCAGTGACCGGCTAGCGGGACCTAATGAGCAGTTCTTC.

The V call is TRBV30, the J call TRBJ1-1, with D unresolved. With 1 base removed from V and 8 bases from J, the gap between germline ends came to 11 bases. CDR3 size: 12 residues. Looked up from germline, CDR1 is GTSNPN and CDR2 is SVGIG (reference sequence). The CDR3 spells CAWSAVRIEAFF. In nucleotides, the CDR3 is TGTGCCTGGAGTGCCGTGAGGATCGAAGCTTTCTTT.

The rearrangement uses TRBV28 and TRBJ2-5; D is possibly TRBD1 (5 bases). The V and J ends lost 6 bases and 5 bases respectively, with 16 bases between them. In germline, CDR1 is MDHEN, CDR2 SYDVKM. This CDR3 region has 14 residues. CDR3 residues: CASSPVGVGETQYF. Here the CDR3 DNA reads TGTGCCAGCAGCCCCGTAGGGGTTGGGGAGACCCAGTACTTC.

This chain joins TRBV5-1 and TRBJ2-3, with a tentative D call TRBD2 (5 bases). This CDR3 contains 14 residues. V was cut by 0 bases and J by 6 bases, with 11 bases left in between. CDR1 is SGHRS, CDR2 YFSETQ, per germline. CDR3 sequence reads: CASSLVSEADTQYF. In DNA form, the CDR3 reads TGCGCCAGCAGCTTGGTATCGGAGGCGGATACGCAGTATTTT. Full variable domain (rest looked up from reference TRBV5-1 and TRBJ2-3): KAGVTQTPRYLIKTRGQQVTLSCSPISGHRSVSWYQQTPGQGLQFLFEYFSETQRNKGNFPGRFSGRQFSNSRSEMNVSTLELGDSALYLCASSLVSEADTQYFGPGTRLTVL.

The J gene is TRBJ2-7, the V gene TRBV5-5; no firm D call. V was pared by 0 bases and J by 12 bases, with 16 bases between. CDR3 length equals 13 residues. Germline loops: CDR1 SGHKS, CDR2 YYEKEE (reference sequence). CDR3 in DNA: TGTGCCAGCAGCTTGGCCACCCTCCACTACCGGTACTTC. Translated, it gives CASSLATLHYRYF.

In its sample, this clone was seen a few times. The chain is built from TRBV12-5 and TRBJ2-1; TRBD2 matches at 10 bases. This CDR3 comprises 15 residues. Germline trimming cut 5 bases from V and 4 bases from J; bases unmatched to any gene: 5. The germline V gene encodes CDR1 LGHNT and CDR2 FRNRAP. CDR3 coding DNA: TGTGCTAGTGGTAGCACTAGCGGGACGTACAATGAGCAGTTCTTC. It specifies CASGSTSGTYNEQFF.

The CDR3: CASSHGNTRVAFF. CDR3 sequence (DNA): TGCGCCAGCAGCCATGGTAATACGAGGGTTGCTTTCTTT. This chain joins TRBV4-1 and TRBJ1-1; no clear D gene. Trimming took off 3 bases at V and 11 bases at J, with 16 bases between the two ends. CDR3 length equals 13 residues. The germline CDR1 and CDR2 sequences are MGHRA and YSYEKL.

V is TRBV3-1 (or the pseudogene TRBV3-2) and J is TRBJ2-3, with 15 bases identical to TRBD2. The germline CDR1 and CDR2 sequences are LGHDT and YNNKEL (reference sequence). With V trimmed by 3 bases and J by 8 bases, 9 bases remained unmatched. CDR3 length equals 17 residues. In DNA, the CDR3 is TGTGCCAGCAGCCATCGTAGGACTAGCGGGGGGGCCTTTACGCAGTATTTT. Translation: CASSHRRTSGGAFTQYF.

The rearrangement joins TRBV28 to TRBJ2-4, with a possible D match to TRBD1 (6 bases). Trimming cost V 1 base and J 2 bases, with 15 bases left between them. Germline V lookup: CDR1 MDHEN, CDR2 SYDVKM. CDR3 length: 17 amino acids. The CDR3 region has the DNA TGTGCCAGCAGTTTATCCGGGCTTGGACAGCCCAAAAACATTCAGTACTTC. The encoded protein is CASSLSGLGQPKNIQYF.

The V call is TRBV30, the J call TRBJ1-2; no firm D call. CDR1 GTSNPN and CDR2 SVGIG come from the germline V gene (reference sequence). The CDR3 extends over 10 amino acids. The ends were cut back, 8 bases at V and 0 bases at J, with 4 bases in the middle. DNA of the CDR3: TGTGCCGTATCTAACTATGGCTACACCTTC. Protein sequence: CAVSNYGYTF.

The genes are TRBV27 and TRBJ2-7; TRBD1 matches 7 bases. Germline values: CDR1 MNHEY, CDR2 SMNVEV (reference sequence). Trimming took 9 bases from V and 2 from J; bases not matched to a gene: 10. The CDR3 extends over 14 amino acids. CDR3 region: CASWTGWDPYEQYF. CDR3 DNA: TGTGCCAGTTGGACAGGTTGGGACCCCTACGAGCAGTACTTC.

CDR3 sequence (DNA): TGTGCCAGCAGTCTACAGACAGCAACTAATGAAAAACTGTTTTTT. Translated: CASSLQTATNEKLFF. The chain has TRBV2 and TRBJ1-4, with D possibly TRBD1 on 5 matching bases. The ends were cut back, 5 bases at V and 0 bases at J, with 10 bases in the middle. The CDR3 runs 15 residues. Germline loops: CDR1 SNHLY, CDR2 FYNNEI.

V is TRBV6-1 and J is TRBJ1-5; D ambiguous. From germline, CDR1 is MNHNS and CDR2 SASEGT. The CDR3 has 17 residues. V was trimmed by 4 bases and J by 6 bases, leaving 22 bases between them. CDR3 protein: CASSGDRTSGSGQPQHF. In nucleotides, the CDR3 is TGTGCCAGCAGTGGAGATAGGACGTCAGGTAGCGGTCAGCCCCAGCATTTT.

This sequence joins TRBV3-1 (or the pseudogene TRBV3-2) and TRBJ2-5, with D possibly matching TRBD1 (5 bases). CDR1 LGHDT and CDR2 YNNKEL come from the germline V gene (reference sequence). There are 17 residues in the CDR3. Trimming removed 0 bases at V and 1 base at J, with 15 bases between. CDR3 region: CASSQDRRGGVQETQYF. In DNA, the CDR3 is TGTGCCAGCAGCCAAGATCGAAGGGGTGGTGTCCAAGAGACCCAGTACTTC.

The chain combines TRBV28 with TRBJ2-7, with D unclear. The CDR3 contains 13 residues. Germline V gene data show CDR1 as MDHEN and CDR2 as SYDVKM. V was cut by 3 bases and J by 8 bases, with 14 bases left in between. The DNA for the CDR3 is TGTGCCAGCAGTTTTAACGCCCCGGTCAAGCAGTACTTC. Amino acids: CASSFNAPVKQYF.